Below, one TCR beta chain is given with its context. What it recognizes is unknown. The sample is drawn from a study of T-cell memory formation after mild COVID-19. Across the study: Clusters were largely donor specific. Findings and caveats of the study: CD4+ clones that contracted lay mainly in CM and EM; CD8+ ones lay in EMRA. Day 15 to 85 contracting clones showed balanced CD4/CD8; day 15 to 37 expanders favored CD4+.

The TCR alpha and TCR beta cDNA libraries, bearing sample barcodes and UMIs, were generated by 5'RACE using constant-segment primers. Using its own MiXCR run on the 5' RACE reads, TCRdb lists one record per CDR3 protein. Of 500,000 to 600,000 distinct CDR3 sequences detected, more than 15% appear once; the ten largest clones hold more than 10%. The sequenced material came from PBMCs or a T cell subset sorted from them (not recorded which). This TCR derives from an adult woman who had mild COVID-19 (a few samples of this study predate the infection). Cell type and time point are not known.

The CDR3 here is CASSHGPTNTEAFF. In DNA form, the CDR3 reads TGCGCCAGCAGCCACGGGCCAACGAACACTGAAGCTTTCTTT. J is TRBJ1-1 and V is TRBV4-1; D is undetermined. V lost 3 bases and J lost 1, with 9 bases in between. The germline V gene has CDR1 MGHRA and CDR2 YSYEKL. This CDR3 comprises 14 residues.